The next 9 T cell receptor beta chains were all read from a single sample in a study of patients and donors after allogeneic stem cell transplantation (dated by TCRdb to 2020 to 2021). Receptor libraries were prepared by RT-PCR. The sequencing machine was a NextSeq 550. TCRdb reran the public reads through fastp at Q25 and MiXCR, keeping productive beta chains. One record per CDR3 amino acid sequence lists the most common genes and DNA. This sample lists approximately 61,000 distinct CDR3 sequences; 13% were detected once. The ten largest clonotypes hold around 30% of the sample. The sample consisted of blood, either unsorted or a sorted T cell fraction (not recorded which). These receptors originate from a human donor who was either an allogeneic HSCT recipient or a stem cell or donor lymphocyte infusion donor (not recorded which). It is not recorded whose cells these are; they may come from a transplant donor.

This chain uses TRBV6-5 with TRBJ2-7, with 7 bases matching TRBD2. V gave up 6 bases and J gave up 3 bases; unmatched junction bases: 17. The germline CDR1 and CDR2 sequences are MNHEY and SVGAGI. The CDR3 is 17 residues long. CDR3 loop: CASSRRGGAGLYYEQYF. The CDR3 bases are TGTGCCAGCAGCCGCCGGGGAGGAGCGGGACTATACTACGAGCAGTACTTC.

This clonotype showed up just a few times. The V gene is TRBV7-9, the J gene TRBJ1-5, with D possibly being TRBD1 (5 bases). The CDR3 has 18 amino acids. Germline V CDR1 and CDR2: SEHNR, FQNEAQ (reference sequence). The V and J ends lost 1 base and 0 bases respectively, with 16 bases between them. The CDR3 bases are TGTGCCAGCAGCTTAGAGGTCAGGGCGGAACATAGCAATCAGCCCCAGCATTTT. Translating it yields CASSLEVRAEHSNQPQHF.

The chain recombines TRBV7-9 with TRBJ1-2, with a weak D call TRBD1 (5 bases). This CDR3 comprises 13 residues. Trimming shortened V by 2 bases and J by 3 bases, and 7 bases separated the two germline ends. Per the germline V gene, CDR1 is SEHNR and CDR2 is FQNEAQ (reference sequence). The CDR3 protein is CASSLRDYYGYTF. The CDR3 DNA reads TGTGCCAGCAGCTTAAGGGACTACTATGGCTACACCTTC.

The rearrangement links TRBV21-1 to TRBJ2-3; TRBD2 reflects the table's D call only, with no check against the DNA. TRBV21-1 is marked as a pseudogene. The CDR3 runs 19 residues. The CDR3 here is CASSKGTSGRIGDTDTQYF. CDR3 DNA sequence: TGTGCCAGCAGCAAGGGGACTAGCGGGAGGATTGGAGACACAGATACGCAGTATTTT.

The CDR3 DNA reads as TGTGCCAGCAGTTTTGGACAGGCCCACACCGGGGAGCTGTTTTTT. Amino acids: CASSFGQAHTGELFF. This sequence joins TRBV12-3 or TRBV12-4 and TRBJ2-2, with TRBD1 matching 7 bases. Trimming at V came to 3 bases and at J to 3 bases, leaving 4 bases not matched to a gene. The CDR3 totals 15 residues.

In its sample, this clonotype was seen a few times. The chain is built from TRBV3-1 and TRBJ2-1; the match to TRBD2 covers 7 bases. Per germline, CDR1 LGHDT and CDR2 YNNKEL (reference sequence). V lost 4 bases, J lost 0 bases, and 12 bases stayed unmatched. This CDR3 spans 18 amino acids. Here the CDR3 reads CASSLGGLPRRSYNEQFF. The CDR3 DNA sequence: TGTGCCAGCAGCCTGGGAGGGTTACCTCGACGCTCCTACAATGAGCAGTTCTTC.

Many counts were recorded for this clonotype. The J gene is TRBJ1-4, the V gene TRBV7-2; a possible D gene is TRBD1 (5 bases). Germline V gene sequence: CDR1 SGHTA, CDR2 FQGNSA. Trimming removed 6 bases at V and 8 bases at J, with 13 bases between. The CDR3 is made up of 13 amino acids. The CDR3 reads CASRRTPEEKLFF. DNA for the CDR3: TGTGCCAGCAGGCGGACACCTGAGGAAAAACTGTTTTTT. Together with reference TRBV7-2 and TRBJ1-4, the CDR3 gives the full variable domain: GAGVSQSPSNKVTEKGKDVELRCDPISGHTALYWYRQSLGQGLEFLIYFQGNSAPDKSGLPSDRFSAERTGGSVSTLTIQRTQQEDSAVYLCASRRTPEEKLFFGSGTQLSVL.

This clonotype was seen repeatedly, ten times or more. The chain recombines TRBV15 with TRBJ1-5; D unclear. V dropped 3 bases and J dropped 6 bases, with 15 bases sitting between them. Germline CDR1 is LNHNV and CDR2 is YYDKDF (reference sequence). The CDR3 sequence is 15 residues long. The CDR3 region has the DNA TGTGCCACCAGCAGCATAGATACAGCGGGTCAGCCCCAGCATTTT. Translation: CATSSIDTAGQPQHF.

This clonotype was counted only a few times. J is TRBJ2-1 and V is TRBV20-1; tentatively, D is TRBD2 (5 bases). The CDR3 is made up of 10 amino acids. Trimming removed 8 bases from V and 7 bases from J, with 9 bases in between. Germline V gene lookup returns CDR1 DFQATT and CDR2 SNEGSKA (reference sequence). The CDR3 region is CSSGENEQFF. CDR3 DNA: TGCAGTTCCGGGGAGAATGAGCAGTTCTTC.